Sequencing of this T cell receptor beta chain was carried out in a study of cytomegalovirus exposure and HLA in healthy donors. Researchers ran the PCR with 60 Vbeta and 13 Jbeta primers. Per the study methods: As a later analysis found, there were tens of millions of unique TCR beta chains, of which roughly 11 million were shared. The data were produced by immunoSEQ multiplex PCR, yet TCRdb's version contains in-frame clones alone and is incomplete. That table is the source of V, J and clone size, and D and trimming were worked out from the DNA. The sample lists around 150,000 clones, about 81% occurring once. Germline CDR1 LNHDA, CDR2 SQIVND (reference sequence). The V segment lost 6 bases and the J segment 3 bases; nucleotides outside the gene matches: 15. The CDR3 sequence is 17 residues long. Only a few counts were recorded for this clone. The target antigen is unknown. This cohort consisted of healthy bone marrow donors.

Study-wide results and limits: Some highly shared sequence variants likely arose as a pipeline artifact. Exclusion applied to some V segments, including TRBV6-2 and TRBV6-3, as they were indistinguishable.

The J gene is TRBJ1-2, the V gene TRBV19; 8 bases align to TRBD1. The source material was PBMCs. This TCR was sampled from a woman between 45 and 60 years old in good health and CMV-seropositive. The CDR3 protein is CASSGFKGNRGYYGYTF. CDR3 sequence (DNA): TGTGCCAGTAGCGGCTTTAAAGGGAACAGGGGGTACTATGGCTACACCTTC.